These 13 T cell receptor beta chains were sequenced from one sample in a study of beta chain features in type 1 diabetes. Expressed TCRB transcripts were sequenced, since all the RNA that had been isolated was reverse transcribed. Sequencing was performed with immunoSEQ multiplex PCR; in TCRdb, only in-frame clones are kept and a portion is missing. The data show hundreds of thousands of clones, approximately 10% seen once. The sequencing input was naive CD4+ T cells from blood. The receptors here all came from a woman between 25 and 40 years old in good health.

The chain has TRBV5-1 and TRBJ2-1, with a tentative D call TRBD2 (6 bases). CDR1 and CDR2 from the germline V gene are SGHRS and YFSETQ. The CDR3 covers 17 residues. V shed 0 bases and J shed 0 bases, with 13 bases lying between them. CDR3 DNA sequence: TGCGCCAGCAGCTTGGTACTAGCCGATAACTCCTACAATGAGCAGTTCTTC. Residues: CASSLVLADNSYNEQFF.

The V and J genes are TRBV4-2 and TRBJ2-3; 9 positions agree with TRBD2. With 0 bases clipped from V and 5 bases from J, the junction kept 6 bases outside the gene matches. The CDR3 is 16 amino acids. CDR1 LGHNA and CDR2 YNFKEQ come from the germline V gene. The CDR3 nucleotides are TGTGCCAGCAGCCAAGAGGTAGCGGGAGTCGTAGATACGCAGTATTTT. Its protein product is CASSQEVAGVVDTQYF.

The CDR3 DNA sequence: TGTGCCAGCAGCCGTCAGGGGGCACAAGGCTACACCTTC. Protein sequence: CASSRQGAQGYTF. The chain is built from TRBV7-2 and TRBJ1-2; 8 bases align to TRBD1. Germline assignment: CDR1 SGHTA and CDR2 FQGNSA. Losses at the gene ends were 5 bases for V and 8 bases for J; bases not matched to a gene: 7. This CDR3 contains 13 residues.

This rearrangement joins TRBV4-3 to TRBJ1-2, with 7 bases lining up with TRBD1. Looked up from germline, CDR1 is LGHNA and CDR2 is YSLEER. Trimming at V came to 0 bases and at J to 7 bases, leaving 8 bases not matched to a gene. This CDR3 comprises 15 residues. CDR3 residues: CASSQETGTVGGYTF. The CDR3 region has the DNA TGCGCCAGCAGCCAAGAAACAGGGACAGTTGGTGGCTACACCTTC.

The chain couples TRBV28 to TRBJ1-1, with 9 nucleotides matching TRBD1. The germline V gene has CDR1 MDHEN and CDR2 SYDVKM. Trimming removed 5 bases from V and 6 bases from J; junction bases left unmatched: 7. CDR3 length: 14 amino acids. The CDR3 is CASSPPRQGAEAFF. CDR3 bases: TGTGCCAGCAGTCCACCAAGACAGGGGGCTGAAGCTTTCTTT.

This rearrangement joins TRBV9 to TRBJ2-1, with a tentative D call TRBD1 (6 bases). The CDR3 runs 15 residues. V was clipped by 5 bases and J by 2 bases, with 14 bases between them. The germline gives CDR1 SGDLS, CDR2 YYNGEE. The CDR3: CASSDTGTTYNEQFF. CDR3 DNA: TGTGCCAGCAGTGACACCGGGACAACCTACAATGAGCAGTTCTTC.

This clone was counted only a few times. CDR3 residues: CASSPQPLGLNYGYTF. The DNA of the CDR3 is TGTGCCAGCTCACCCCAACCCCTGGGACTGAACTATGGCTACACCTTC. V is TRBV18 and J is TRBJ1-2, with D possibly TRBD1 on 5 matching bases. This CDR3 contains 16 residues. V lost 3 bases and J lost 2, with 16 bases in between. From germline, CDR1 is KGHSH and CDR2 LQKENI.

This clone was seen more than once but under ten times. This chain connects TRBV30 to TRBJ2-7, with 7 positions matching TRBD1. After removal of 0 bases from V and 6 bases from J, the junction contained 11 bases not matched to a gene. Germline CDR1 reads GTSNPN; CDR2 reads SVGIG (reference sequence). The CDR3 length is 15 residues. The CDR3 bases are TGTGCCTGGAGTGTGTCGGCAGGGGGTAATGGCGAGCAGTACTTC. Translated, it gives CAWSVSAGGNGEQYF.

The chain carries TRBV19 and TRBJ2-1, with 12 bases lining up with TRBD2. Germline V gene sequence: CDR1 LNHDA, CDR2 SQIVND (reference sequence). The CDR3 has 15 amino acids. V lost 6 bases to trimming and J lost 7 bases; unmatched junction nucleotides: 7. The CDR3, as DNA: TGTGCCAGTAGAAGACTAGCGGGAGACGTTAATGAGCAGTTCTTC. It is translated as CASRRLAGDVNEQFF.

The rearrangement joins TRBV18 to TRBJ2-7, with unresolved D. Trimming left V 2 bases short and J 6 bases short, with 11 bases between. The CDR3 contains 13 residues. The V gene's germline CDR1 is KGHSH and CDR2 LQKENI. The CDR3 DNA reads TGTGCCAGCTCACCAGGAGCCGCTCTCGAGCAGTACTTC. Its protein is CASSPGAALEQYF.

This clone turned up a few times. This rearrangement joins TRBV9 to TRBJ2-1; 7 bases are shared with TRBD2. The CDR3 consists of 17 residues. The ends lost 0 bases at V and 9 bases at J; junction bases unmatched: 15. CDR1 SGDLS and CDR2 YYNGEE come from the germline V gene. This CDR3 reads CASSVGPASGGRVEQFF. CDR3 DNA: TGTGCCAGCAGCGTAGGCCCGGCTAGCGGAGGGAGGGTTGAGCAGTTCTTC.

The chain uses TRBV30 and TRBJ2-1, with D hard to call. With 2 bases removed from V and 0 bases from J, the gap between germline ends came to 5 bases. The CDR3 sequence is 13 residues long. Per germline, CDR1 GTSNPN and CDR2 SVGIG (reference sequence). CDR3 in amino acids: CAWSSVSYNEQFF. As DNA, the CDR3 is TGTGCCTGGAGTAGCGTCTCCTACAATGAGCAGTTCTTC. Full variable domain (remainder filled in from reference TRBV30 and TRBJ2-1): SQTIHQWPATLVQPVGSPLSLECTVEGTSNPNLYWYRQAAGRGLQLLFYSVGIGQISSEVPQNLSASRPQDRQFILSSKKLLLSDSGFYLCAWSSVSYNEQFFGPGTRLTVL.

The gene calls are TRBV9 and TRBJ2-3, with 9 positions matching TRBD1. The CDR3 has 16 amino acids. V lost 1 base, J lost 5 bases, and 8 bases stayed unmatched. Germline V gene sequence: CDR1 SGDLS, CDR2 YYNGEE. CDR3 bases: TGTGCCAGCAGCGTACTATCAGGACAGGGGATAGATACGCAGTATTTT. It is translated as CASSVLSGQGIDTQYF. Supplemented by reference TRBV9 and TRBJ2-3, the full variable domain reads DSGVTQTPKHLITATGQRVTLRCSPRSGDLSVYWYQQSLDQGLQFLIQYYNGEERAKGNILERFSAQQFPDLHSELNLSSLELGDSALYFCASSVLSGQGIDTQYFGPGTRLTVL.